This is a list of T cell receptor beta chains from one sample in a study of beta chain features in type 1 diabetes. Assay: immunoSEQ multiplex PCR; the TCRdb copy retains only in-frame clones and omits some. The data contain about 740,000 clones, 13% of them singletons. The specimen was naive CD4+ T cells from blood. These receptors were obtained from a young man with type 1 diabetes. Both conserved end residues are part of each CDR3. The order of the fields is V gene, D gene, J gene, clone size, CDR3 protein, CDR3 DNA. The D gene is left open where the match is weak. Some rows mark clone size as missing; the rest say once, few, many or name a class of expanded clone.

v_call: TRBV28
d_call: .
j_call: TRBJ1-1
clone_size: few
cdr3_aa: CASSLSGGTTEAFF
cdr3_nt: TGTGCCAGCAGTTTATCGGGGGGGACCACTGAAGCTTTCTTT

v_call: TRBV6-5
d_call: .
j_call: TRBJ2-3
clone_size: .
cdr3_aa: CASSYDRASTDTQYF
cdr3_nt: TGTGCCAGCAGTTACGACCGGGCAAGCACAGATACGCAGTATTTT

v_call: TRBV4-1
d_call: TRBD2
j_call: TRBJ2-3
clone_size: few
cdr3_aa: CASSQMGTSGASPTDTQYF
cdr3_nt: TGCGCCAGCAGCCAAATGGGGACTAGCGGGGCTTCCCCCACAGATACGCAGTATTTT

v_call: TRBV5-1
d_call: .
j_call: TRBJ1-1
clone_size: few
cdr3_aa: CASSSRELNTEAFF
cdr3_nt: TGCGCCAGCAGCTCTAGGGAATTAAACACTGAAGCTTTCTTT

v_call: TRBV10-2
d_call: .
j_call: TRBJ2-5
clone_size: few
cdr3_aa: CASRQDPWETQYF
cdr3_nt: TGCGCCAGCAGGCAGGACCCATGGGAGACCCAGTACTTC

v_call: TRBV27
d_call: .
j_call: TRBJ1-1
clone_size: few
cdr3_aa: CASSLSELNTEAFF
cdr3_nt: TGTGCCAGCAGTTTATCCGAGCTGAACACTGAAGCTTTCTTT

v_call: TRBV4-2
d_call: TRBD1
j_call: TRBJ2-1
clone_size: .
cdr3_aa: CASNTQGAWGNEQFF
cdr3_nt: TGTGCCAGCAACACACAGGGGGCGTGGGGGAATGAGCAGTTCTTC

v_call: TRBV5-6
d_call: TRBD1
j_call: TRBJ1-5
clone_size: .
cdr3_aa: CASSLADRTDQPQHF
cdr3_nt: TGTGCCAGCAGCTTGGCGGACAGGACGGATCAGCCCCAGCATTTT

v_call: TRBV10-3
d_call: TRBD2
j_call: TRBJ2-2
clone_size: few
cdr3_aa: CAIRNSGGTNTGELFF
cdr3_nt: TGTGCCATCAGAAATAGCGGGGGGACTAACACCGGGGAGCTGTTTTTT

v_call: TRBV7-3
d_call: .
j_call: TRBJ2-2
clone_size: .
cdr3_aa: CASSLFSGSNTGELFF
cdr3_nt: TGTGCCAGCAGCTTATTTTCCGGGTCGAACACCGGGGAGCTGTTTTTT

v_call: TRBV30
d_call: .
j_call: TRBJ2-4
clone_size: .
cdr3_aa: CAWAPGSERDIQYF
cdr3_nt: TGTGCCTGGGCCCCAGGATCTGAGCGGGACATTCAGTACTTC

v_call: TRBV7-2
d_call: .
j_call: TRBJ2-5
clone_size: few
cdr3_aa: CASSLGARGGETQYF
cdr3_nt: TGTGCCAGCAGCTTAGGAGCCAGGGGAGGCGAGACCCAGTACTTC

v_call: TRBV5-1
d_call: TRBD1
j_call: TRBJ2-7
clone_size: .
cdr3_aa: CASSPGQGYSYEQYF
cdr3_nt: TGCGCCAGCAGCCCCGGACAGGGCTACTCCTACGAGCAGTACTTC

v_call: TRBV7-7
d_call: TRBD1
j_call: TRBJ2-1
clone_size: few
cdr3_aa: CASSLGDRANEQFF
cdr3_nt: TGTGCCAGCAGCTTAGGGGACAGAGCAAATGAGCAGTTCTTC

v_call: TRBV9
d_call: .
j_call: TRBJ1-5
clone_size: .
cdr3_aa: CASSVGVVVDQPQHF
cdr3_nt: TGTGCCAGCAGCGTAGGGGTTGTAGTGGATCAGCCCCAGCATTTT

v_call: TRBV5-1
d_call: .
j_call: TRBJ1-1
clone_size: few
cdr3_aa: CASSLAPGAGTEAFF
cdr3_nt: TGCGCCAGCAGCTTGGCCCCAGGGGCGGGGACTGAAGCTTTCTTT

v_call: TRBV4-1
d_call: .
j_call: TRBJ2-1
clone_size: .
cdr3_aa: CASSQGGPGNEQFF
cdr3_nt: TGCGCCAGCAGCCAAGGGGGGCCAGGCAATGAGCAGTTCTTC

v_call: TRBV6-5
d_call: .
j_call: TRBJ2-7
clone_size: .
cdr3_aa: CASSPAAAGSYEQYF
cdr3_nt: TGTGCCAGCAGCCCGGCGGCGGCCGGTTCCTACGAGCAGTACTTC

v_call: TRBV10-3
d_call: TRBD2
j_call: TRBJ2-1
clone_size: .
cdr3_aa: CAISESGGESNEQFF
cdr3_nt: TGTGCCATCAGTGAGAGCGGGGGGGAGTCCAATGAGCAGTTCTTC

v_call: TRBV30
d_call: .
j_call: TRBJ1-4
clone_size: .
cdr3_aa: CAWSVRGGNEKLFF
cdr3_nt: TGTGCCTGGAGTGTACGTGGAGGGAATGAAAAACTGTTTTTT

v_call: TRBV10-3
d_call: .
j_call: TRBJ2-3
clone_size: .
cdr3_aa: CAISDRGGTSTDTQYF
cdr3_nt: TGTGCCATCAGCGACCGAGGGGGAACAAGCACAGATACGCAGTATTTT

v_call: TRBV10-2
d_call: .
j_call: TRBJ2-7
clone_size: .
cdr3_aa: CASSEPHSSGEAYEQYF
cdr3_nt: TGCGCCAGCAGTGAGCCCCATTCTTCGGGGGAGGCCTACGAGCAGTACTTC

v_call: TRBV30
d_call: .
j_call: TRBJ2-1
clone_size: few
cdr3_aa: CAWGDNEQFF
cdr3_nt: TGTGCCTGGGGGGACAATGAGCAGTTCTTC

v_call: TRBV6-4
d_call: TRBD1
j_call: TRBJ2-1
clone_size: .
cdr3_aa: CASSDRQGGVNEQFF
cdr3_nt: TGTGCCAGCAGTGACCGACAGGGTGGGGTCAATGAGCAGTTCTTC

v_call: TRBV29-1
d_call: .
j_call: TRBJ1-1
clone_size: few
cdr3_aa: CSVERVSTEAFF
cdr3_nt: TGCAGCGTTGAAAGGGTTAGCACTGAAGCTTTCTTT

v_call: TRBV30
d_call: TRBD1
j_call: TRBJ1-2
clone_size: .
cdr3_aa: CAWDRGTNYGYTF
cdr3_nt: TGTGCCTGGGACAGGGGAACTAACTATGGCTACACCTTC

v_call: TRBV20-1
d_call: .
j_call: TRBJ1-1
clone_size: .
cdr3_aa: CSAVWDTEAFF
cdr3_nt: TGCAGTGCTGTATGGGACACTGAAGCTTTCTTT

v_call: TRBV5-1
d_call: .
j_call: TRBJ1-6
clone_size: few
cdr3_aa: CASSLRGENSPLHF
cdr3_nt: TGCGCCAGCAGCTTAAGGGGGGAGAATTCACCCCTCCACTTT